Presented here are 17 T cell receptor beta chains from one specimen sequenced in a study of T cell responses to AZD1222 COVID-19 vaccine. The method was immunoSEQ multiplex PCR; TCRdb's version includes in-frame clones alone and lacks a portion of them. Counted here are fewer than 130,000 clones, approximately 90% occurring once; the ten biggest clones make up roughly 3%. The material sequenced was peripheral blood, taken on day 0 of AZD1222 vaccination. The receptors shown here come from an adult in good health.

The V gene is TRBV2, the J gene TRBJ2-6; perhaps TRBD1 as D (5 bases). Germline V CDR1 and CDR2: SNHLY, FYNNEI. This CDR3 contains 16 residues. The germline V and J ends were trimmed by 2 bases and 0 bases, with 8 bases remaining between them. Here the CDR3 reads CASSEWGFSGANVLTF. The CDR3 coding sequence is TGTGCCAGCAGTGAATGGGGCTTCTCTGGGGCCAACGTCCTGACTTTC. Combining the CDR3 with reference TRBV2 and TRBJ2-6 gives the whole variable domain EPEVTQTPSHQVTQMGQEVILRCVPISNHLYFYWYRQILGQKVEFLVSFYNNEISEKSEIFDDQFSVERPDGSNFTLKIRSTKLEDSAMYFCASSEWGFSGANVLTFGAGSRLTVL.

This clone was detected a few times. The chain carries TRBV19 and TRBJ1-5; D not resolved. With 7 bases removed from V and 6 bases from J, the gap between germline ends came to 10 bases. The CDR3 loop spans 12 amino acids. Germline CDR1 LNHDA, CDR2 SQIVND (reference sequence). The CDR3 loop reads CASNLWSQPQHF. The CDR3 DNA reads as TGTGCCAGTAACCTGTGGAGTCAGCCCCAGCATTTT.

V gene TRBV7-8 combines with J gene TRBJ1-2; D is undetermined. The CDR3 sequence is 13 residues long. Trimming shortened V by 4 bases and J by 3 bases, and 9 bases separated the two germline ends. The germline gives CDR1 SGHVS, CDR2 FQNEAQ. The CDR3: CASSWQADYGYTF. The CDR3 nucleotides read TGTGCCAGCAGCTGGCAAGCGGACTATGGCTACACCTTC.

The rearrangement links TRBV28 to TRBJ1-1; tentative D call: TRBD1 (5 bases). CDR3 length equals 18 residues. Germline loops: CDR1 MDHEN, CDR2 SYDVKM. V was shortened by 4 bases and J by 4 bases, with 25 bases between the two germline ends. Here the CDR3 DNA reads TGTGCCAGCAGTTCATCAGGCGCGAGGGGATCAGTGGGCACTGAAGCTTTCTTT. Translation gives CASSSSGARGSVGTEAFF.

This clone was seen only a few times. The gene calls are TRBV28 and TRBJ2-1; a possible D gene is TRBD2 (6 bases). Germline V gene sequence: CDR1 MDHEN, CDR2 SYDVKM. Between the trimmed V and J ends, which lost 6 bases and 15 bases, there was a span of 15 bases. The CDR3 is 11 residues long. DNA for the CDR3: TGTGCCAGCAGCCTGACTAGAGTTCGGTTCTTC. Amino acid sequence: CASSLTRVRFF.

The chain uses TRBV11-1 and TRBJ2-5, with D perhaps TRBD1 (6 bases). CDR1 and CDR2 from the germline V gene are SGHAT and FQDESV (reference sequence). V dropped 0 bases and J dropped 4 bases, with 12 bases sitting between them. The CDR3 loop spans 15 amino acids. The CDR3 region is CASSLAQGWRETQYF. CDR3 bases: TGTGCCAGCAGCTTAGCTCAGGGGTGGAGAGAGACCCAGTACTTC.

The chain uses TRBV5-6 and TRBJ2-2, with D unclear. Trimming took off 1 base at V and 2 bases at J, with 3 bases between the two ends. CDR1 and CDR2 (germline): SGHDT, YYEEEE. There are 13 residues in the CDR3. The CDR3 sequence is CASSLRNTGELFF. CDR3 nucleotide sequence: TGTGCCAGCAGCTTGCGTAACACCGGGGAGCTGTTTTTT. The entire variable domain, with the rest obtained from reference TRBV5-6 and TRBJ2-2, is as follows: DAGVTQSPTHLIKTRGQQVTLRCSPKSGHDTVSWYQQALGQGPQFIFQYYEEEERQRGNFPDRFSGHQFPNYSSELNVNALLLGDSALYLCASSLRNTGELFFGEGSRLTVL.

This chain's CDR3 is CASSQVNGDEKLFF. The CDR3 DNA sequence: TGTGCCAGCAGTCAGGTCAACGGTGATGAAAAACTGTTTTTT. The chain has TRBV6-6 and TRBJ1-4; D is unclear. The CDR3 has 14 residues. The germline gives CDR1 MNHNY, CDR2 SVGAGI (reference sequence). The V end lost 5 bases, the J end lost 6 bases, and 13 bases lay between the germline ends.

This clone came up once. The chain uses TRBV11-2 and TRBJ1-2; no clear D. V was shortened by 5 bases and J by 12 bases, with 13 bases between the two germline ends. CDR1 is SGHAT, CDR2 FQNNGV, per germline. The CDR3 is 11 residues long. The DNA for the CDR3 is TGTGCCAGCAGCCCGGCGGCAAGGCACACCTTC. Its translation is CASSPAARHTF.

This rearrangement joins TRBV7-9 to TRBJ2-7; D perhaps matches TRBD2 (6 bases). Deletions cut 2 bases from V and 0 bases from J, with 8 bases between. The germline V gene has CDR1 SEHNR and CDR2 FQNEAQ (reference sequence). The CDR3 has 14 amino acids. The CDR3 loop is CASSLTGSSYEQYF. CDR3 bases: TGTGCCAGCAGCTTAACCGGGAGCTCCTACGAGCAGTACTTC. Supplemented by reference TRBV7-9 and TRBJ2-7, the full variable domain reads DTGVSQNPRHKITKRGQNVTFRCDPISEHNRLYWYRQTLGQGPEFLTYFQNEAQLEKSRLLSDRFSAERPKGSFSTLEIQRTEQGDSAMYLCASSLTGSSYEQYFGPGTRLTVT.

The genes are TRBV11-2 and TRBJ1-2, with D unresolved. This CDR3 comprises 11 residues. CDR1 SGHAT and CDR2 FQNNGV come from the germline V gene. Trimming took 8 bases from V and 7 from J, leaving 11 bases between them. The CDR3 nucleotides read TGTGCCAGCGGGTGGGGTCGTGGCTACACCTTC. Translating it yields CASGWGRGYTF.

The CDR3 DNA follows: TGTGCCAGCAGTTTAGGGATTACACCGCGGCAGTACTTC. Its protein product is CASSLGITPRQYF. The chain employs TRBV12-3 or TRBV12-4 and TRBJ2-7; D remains unclear. V was pared by 1 base and J by 9 bases, with 13 bases between. The CDR3 runs to 13 residues.

The chain is built from TRBV25-1 and TRBJ1-1; 7 nucleotides line up with TRBD1. The V gene's germline CDR1 is MGHDK and CDR2 SYGVNS. V lost 1 base and J lost 6; bases outside the gene matches: 8. The CDR3 is made up of 15 amino acids. The CDR3 coding sequence is TGTGCCAGCAGTGAATCTTGGACAGGAATAGCTGAAGCTTTCTTT. Protein: CASSESWTGIAEAFF.

The genes are TRBV25-1 and TRBJ1-5; D not certain. Germline CDR1 is MGHDK and CDR2 is SYGVNS. V dropped 0 bases and J dropped 5 bases, with 8 bases sitting between them. The CDR3 has 14 amino acids. The CDR3 DNA follows: TGTGCCAGCAGTGAATACAAGGGAGATCAGCCCCAGCATTTT. It specifies CASSEYKGDQPQHF.

This rearrangement joins TRBV4-2 to TRBJ2-2; D ambiguous. Looked up from germline, CDR1 is LGHNA and CDR2 is YNFKEQ. The ends were cut back, 1 base at V and 7 bases at J, with 16 bases in the middle. The CDR3 length is 16 residues. In DNA form, the CDR3 reads TGTGCCAGCAGCCAAGTATCTCTATCGGTGGGCGGGGAGCTGTTTTTT. This codes for CASSQVSLSVGGELFF.

The rearrangement uses TRBV28 and TRBJ1-5, with a weak D call TRBD1 (5 bases). Germline V gives CDR1 MDHEN, CDR2 SYDVKM. V was clipped by 5 bases and J by 0 bases, with 17 bases between them. The CDR3 contains 17 residues. The CDR3 DNA sequence: TGTGCCAGCAGTCCCGAAGGACAACGTCATAGCAATCAGCCCCAGCATTTT. Its protein product is CASSPEGQRHSNQPQHF.

The chain recombines TRBV5-1 with TRBJ2-5, with D unresolved. The CDR3 runs 12 residues. V was clipped by 3 bases and J by 9 bases, with 12 bases between them. Germline CDR1 SGHRS, CDR2 YFSETQ. The CDR3 region has the DNA TGCGCCAGCAGCTCCCCCCCGACGCCCCAGTACTTC. This translates into CASSSPPTPQYF.